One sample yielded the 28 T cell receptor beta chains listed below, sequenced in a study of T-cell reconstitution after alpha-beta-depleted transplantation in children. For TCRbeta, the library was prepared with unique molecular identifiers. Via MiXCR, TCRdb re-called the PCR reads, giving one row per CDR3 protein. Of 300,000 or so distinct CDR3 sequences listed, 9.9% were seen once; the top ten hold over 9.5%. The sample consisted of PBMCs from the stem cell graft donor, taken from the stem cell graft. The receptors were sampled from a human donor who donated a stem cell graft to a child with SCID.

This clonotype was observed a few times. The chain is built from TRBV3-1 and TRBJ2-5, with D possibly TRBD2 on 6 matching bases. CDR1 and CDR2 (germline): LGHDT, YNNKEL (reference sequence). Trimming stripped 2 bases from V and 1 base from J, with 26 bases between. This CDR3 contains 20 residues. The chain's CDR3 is CASSQLIPGTVMPGQETQYF. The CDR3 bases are TGTGCCAGCAGCCAACTGATCCCCGGGACTGTGATGCCCGGCCAAGAGACCCAGTACTTC.

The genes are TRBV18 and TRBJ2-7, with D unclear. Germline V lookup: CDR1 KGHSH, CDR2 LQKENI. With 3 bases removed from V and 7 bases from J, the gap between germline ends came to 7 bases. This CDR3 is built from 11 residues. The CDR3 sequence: CASSPSEEQYF. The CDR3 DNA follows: TGTGCCAGCTCACCCAGTGAGGAGCAGTACTTC.

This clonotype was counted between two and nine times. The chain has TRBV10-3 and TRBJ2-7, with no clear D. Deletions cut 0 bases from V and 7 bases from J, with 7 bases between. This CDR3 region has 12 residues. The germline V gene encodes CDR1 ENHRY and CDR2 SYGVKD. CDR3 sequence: CAISESGAEQYF. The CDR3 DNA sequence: TGTGCCATCAGTGAGTCCGGAGCTGAGCAGTACTTC.

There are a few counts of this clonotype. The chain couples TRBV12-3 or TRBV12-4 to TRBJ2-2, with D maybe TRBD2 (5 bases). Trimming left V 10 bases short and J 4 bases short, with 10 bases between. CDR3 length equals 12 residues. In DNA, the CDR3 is TGTGCCACGGGGATGCCCACCGGGGAGCTGTTTTTT. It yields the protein CATGMPTGELFF.

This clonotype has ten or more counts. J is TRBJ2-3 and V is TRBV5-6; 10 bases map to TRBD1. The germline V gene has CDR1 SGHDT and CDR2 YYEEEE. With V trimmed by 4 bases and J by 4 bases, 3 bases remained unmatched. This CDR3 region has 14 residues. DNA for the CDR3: TGTGCCAGCAGCCCCGGGACAGGGGCAGATACGCAGTATTTT. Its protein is CASSPGTGADTQYF.

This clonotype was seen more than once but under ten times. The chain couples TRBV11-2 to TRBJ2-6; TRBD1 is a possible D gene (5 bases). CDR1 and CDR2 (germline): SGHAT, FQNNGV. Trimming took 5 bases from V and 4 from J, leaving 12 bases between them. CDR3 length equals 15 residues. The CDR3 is CASSNQGSGANVLTF. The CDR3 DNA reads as TGTGCCAGCAGCAATCAGGGATCCGGGGCCAACGTCCTGACTTTC.

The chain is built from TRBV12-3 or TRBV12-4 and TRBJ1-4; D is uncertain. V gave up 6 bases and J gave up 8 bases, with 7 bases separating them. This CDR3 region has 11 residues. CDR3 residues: CASSPGEKLFF. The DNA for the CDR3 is TGTGCCAGCAGCCCCGGCGAAAAACTGTTTTTT.

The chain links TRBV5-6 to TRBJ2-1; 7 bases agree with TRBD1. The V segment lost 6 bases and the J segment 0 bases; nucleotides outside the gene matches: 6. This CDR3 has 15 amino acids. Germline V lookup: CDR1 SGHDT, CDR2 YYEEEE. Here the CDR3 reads CASILTGSSYNEQFF. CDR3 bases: TGTGCCAGCATCCTGACAGGGAGCTCCTACAATGAGCAGTTCTTC.

CDR3 bases: TGCGCCAGCAGCTTGGGGGAGGCGTCAGGTGAAGCTTTCTTT. Translation: CASSLGEASGEAFF. The rearrangement links TRBV5-1 to TRBJ1-1; D is unclear. V was cut by 0 bases and J by 7 bases, with 13 bases left in between. This CDR3 has 14 amino acids. Per germline, CDR1 SGHRS and CDR2 YFSETQ.

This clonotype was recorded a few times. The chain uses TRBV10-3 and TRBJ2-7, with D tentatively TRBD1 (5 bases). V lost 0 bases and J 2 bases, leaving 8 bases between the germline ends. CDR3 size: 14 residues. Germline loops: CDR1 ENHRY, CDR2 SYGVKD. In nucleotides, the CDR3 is TGTGCCATCAGTGAGTCAGGGGCGGCCTACGAGCAGTACTTC. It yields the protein CAISESGAAYEQYF.

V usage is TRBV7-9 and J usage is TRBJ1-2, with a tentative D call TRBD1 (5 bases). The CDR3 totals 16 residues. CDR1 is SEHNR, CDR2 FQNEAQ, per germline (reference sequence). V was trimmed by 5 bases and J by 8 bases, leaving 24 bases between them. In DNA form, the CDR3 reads TGTGCCAGCAGCCCAGATGGTTTCAGGGCACTTGGCGGCTACACCTTC. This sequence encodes CASSPDGFRALGGYTF. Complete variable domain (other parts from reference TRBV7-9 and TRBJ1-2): DTGVSQNPRHKITKRGQNVTFRCDPISEHNRLYWYRQTLGQGPEFLTYFQNEAQLEKSRLLSDRFSAERPKGSFSTLEIQRTEQGDSAMYLCASSPDGFRALGGYTFGSGTRLTVV.

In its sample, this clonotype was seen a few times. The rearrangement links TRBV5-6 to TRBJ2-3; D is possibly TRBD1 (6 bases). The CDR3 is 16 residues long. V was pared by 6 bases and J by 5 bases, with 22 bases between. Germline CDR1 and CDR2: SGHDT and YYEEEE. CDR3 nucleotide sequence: TGTGCCAGCAAGCAAACGGCGGACAGCCGGGGAGATACGCAGTATTTT. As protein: CASKQTADSRGDTQYF.

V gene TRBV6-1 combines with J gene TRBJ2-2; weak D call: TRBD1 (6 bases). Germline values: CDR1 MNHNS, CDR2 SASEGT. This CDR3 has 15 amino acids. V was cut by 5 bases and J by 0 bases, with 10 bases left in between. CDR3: CASSRTATNTGELFF. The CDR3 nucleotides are TGTGCCAGCAGTCGGACAGCCACGAACACCGGGGAGCTGTTTTTT.

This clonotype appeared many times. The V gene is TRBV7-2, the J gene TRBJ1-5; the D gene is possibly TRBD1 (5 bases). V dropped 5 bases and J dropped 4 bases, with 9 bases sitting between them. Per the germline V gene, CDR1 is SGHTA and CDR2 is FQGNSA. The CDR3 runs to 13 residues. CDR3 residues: CASSPSGNQPQHF. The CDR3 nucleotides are TGTGCCAGCAGCCCGTCAGGGAATCAGCCCCAGCATTTT. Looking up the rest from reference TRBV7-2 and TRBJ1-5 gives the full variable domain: GAGVSQSPSNKVTEKGKDVELRCDPISGHTALYWYRQSLGQGLEFLIYFQGNSAPDKSGLPSDRFSAERTGGSVSTLTIQRTQQEDSAVYLCASSPSGNQPQHFGDGTRLSIL.

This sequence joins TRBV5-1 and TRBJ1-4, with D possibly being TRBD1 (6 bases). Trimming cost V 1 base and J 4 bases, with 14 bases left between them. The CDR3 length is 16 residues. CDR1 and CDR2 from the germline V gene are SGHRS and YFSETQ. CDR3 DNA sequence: TGCGCCAGCAGCTTGCCGACGGGGGCTATTAATGAAAAACTGTTTTTT. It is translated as CASSLPTGAINEKLFF.

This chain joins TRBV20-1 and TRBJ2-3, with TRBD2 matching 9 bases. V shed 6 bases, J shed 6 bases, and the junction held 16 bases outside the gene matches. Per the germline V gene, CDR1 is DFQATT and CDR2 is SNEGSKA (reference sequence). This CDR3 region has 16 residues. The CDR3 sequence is CSASLLRGGQADTQYF. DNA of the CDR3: TGCAGTGCCTCTTTGTTGCGGGGGGGCCAGGCGGATACGCAGTATTTT.

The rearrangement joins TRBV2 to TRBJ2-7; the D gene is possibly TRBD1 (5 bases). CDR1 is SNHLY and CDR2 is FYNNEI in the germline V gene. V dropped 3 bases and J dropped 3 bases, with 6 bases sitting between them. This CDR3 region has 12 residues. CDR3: CASSDRVYEQYF. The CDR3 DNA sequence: TGTGCCAGCAGTGACAGGGTCTACGAGCAGTACTTC.

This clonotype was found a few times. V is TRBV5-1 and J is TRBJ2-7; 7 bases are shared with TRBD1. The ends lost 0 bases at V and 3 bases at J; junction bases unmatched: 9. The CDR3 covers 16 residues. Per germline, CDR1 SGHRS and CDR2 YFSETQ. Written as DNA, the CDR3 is TGCGCCAGCAGCTTGGGGACGAGGACAGGAGGCTACGAGCAGTACTTC. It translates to CASSLGTRTGGYEQYF.

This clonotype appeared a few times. As DNA, the CDR3 is TGCAGTGCTAGTCCACAGGGGTTTATCAATGAAGCTTTCTTT. It codes for CSASPQGFINEAFF. The chain has TRBV20-1 and TRBJ1-1; 7 bases align to TRBD1. From germline, CDR1 is DFQATT and CDR2 SNEGSKA (reference sequence). The junction had 11 bases not matched to a gene; V was cut back by 3 bases and J by 7 bases. The CDR3 has 14 amino acids.

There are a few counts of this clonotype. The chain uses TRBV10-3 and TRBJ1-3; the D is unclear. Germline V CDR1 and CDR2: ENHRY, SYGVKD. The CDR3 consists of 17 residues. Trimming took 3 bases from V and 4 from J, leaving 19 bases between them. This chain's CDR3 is CAISDRTPDFWGNTIYF. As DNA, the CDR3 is TGTGCCATCAGTGACCGGACGCCTGATTTTTGGGGAAACACCATATATTTT.

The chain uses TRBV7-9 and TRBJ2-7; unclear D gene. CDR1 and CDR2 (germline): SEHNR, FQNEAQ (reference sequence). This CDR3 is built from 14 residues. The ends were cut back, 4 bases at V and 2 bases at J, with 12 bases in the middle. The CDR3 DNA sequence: TGTGCCAGCAGCTCCCCTGTGGGAACCTACGAGCAGTACTTC. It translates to CASSSPVGTYEQYF.

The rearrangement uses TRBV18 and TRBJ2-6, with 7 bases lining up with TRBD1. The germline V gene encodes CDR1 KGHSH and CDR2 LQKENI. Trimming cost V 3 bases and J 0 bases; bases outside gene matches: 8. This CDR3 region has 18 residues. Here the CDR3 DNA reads TGTGCCAGCTCACCCCTACCGGGACAGACCTCTGGGGCCAACGTCCTGACTTTC. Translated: CASSPLPGQTSGANVLTF.

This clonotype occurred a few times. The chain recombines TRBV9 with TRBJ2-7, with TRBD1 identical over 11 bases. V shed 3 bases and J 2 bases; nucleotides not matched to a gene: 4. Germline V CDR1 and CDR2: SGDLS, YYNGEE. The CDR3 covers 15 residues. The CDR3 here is CASSELDRGPYEQYF. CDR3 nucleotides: TGTGCCAGCAGCGAGTTGGACAGGGGGCCCTACGAGCAGTACTTC.

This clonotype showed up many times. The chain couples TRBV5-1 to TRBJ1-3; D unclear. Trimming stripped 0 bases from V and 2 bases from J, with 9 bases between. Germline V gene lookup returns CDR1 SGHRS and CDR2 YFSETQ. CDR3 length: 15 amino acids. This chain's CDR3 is CASSLAGATGNTIYF. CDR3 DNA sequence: TGCGCCAGCAGCTTGGCTGGTGCTACTGGAAACACCATATATTTT.

The CDR3 spells CASSPPTGVRSQPQHF. The CDR3 nucleotides read TGTGCCAGCTCACCACCGACTGGAGTGAGGTCTCAGCCCCAGCATTTT. The chain has TRBV18 and TRBJ1-5; D is unclear. The germline V and J ends were trimmed by 0 bases and 6 bases, with 15 bases remaining between them. Germline V gene lookup returns CDR1 KGHSH and CDR2 LQKENI. CDR3 length equals 16 residues. Full variable domain (outside the CDR3, taken from reference TRBV18 and TRBJ1-5): NAGVMQNPRHLVRRRGQEARLRCSPMKGHSHVYWYRQLPEEGLKFMVYLQKENIIDESGMPKERFSAEFPKEGPSILRIQQVVRGDSAAYFCASSPPTGVRSQPQHFGDGTRLSIL.

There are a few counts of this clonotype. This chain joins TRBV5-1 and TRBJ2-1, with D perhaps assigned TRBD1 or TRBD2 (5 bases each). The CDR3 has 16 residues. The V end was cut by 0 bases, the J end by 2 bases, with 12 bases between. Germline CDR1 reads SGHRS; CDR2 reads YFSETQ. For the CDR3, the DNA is TGCGCCAGCAGCTTGGTGGACGGGACCGCCTACAATGAGCAGTTCTTC. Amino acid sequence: CASSLVDGTAYNEQFF.

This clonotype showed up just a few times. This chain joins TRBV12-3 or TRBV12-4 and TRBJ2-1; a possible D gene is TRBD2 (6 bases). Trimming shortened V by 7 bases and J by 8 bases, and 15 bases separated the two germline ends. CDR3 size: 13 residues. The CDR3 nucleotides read TGTGCCAGCACGGGAAAACTAGCCCATGAGCAGTTCTTC. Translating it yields CASTGKLAHEQFF.

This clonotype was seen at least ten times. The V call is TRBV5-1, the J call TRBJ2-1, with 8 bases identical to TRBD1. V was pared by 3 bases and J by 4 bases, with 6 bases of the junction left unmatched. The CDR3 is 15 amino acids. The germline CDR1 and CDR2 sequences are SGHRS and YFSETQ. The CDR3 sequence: CASSSRDRTYNEQFF. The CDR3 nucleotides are TGCGCCAGCAGCTCCCGGGACAGGACTTACAATGAGCAGTTCTTC. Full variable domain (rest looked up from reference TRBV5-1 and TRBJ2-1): KAGVTQTPRYLIKTRGQQVTLSCSPISGHRSVSWYQQTPGQGLQFLFEYFSETQRNKGNFPGRFSGRQFSNSRSEMNVSTLELGDSALYLCASSSRDRTYNEQFFGPGTRLTVL.